These 12 T cell receptor beta chains came from one sample sequenced in a study of blood T cell repertoires in COVID-19 (dated by TCRdb to 2018 to 2021). Library prep was done by the immunoSEQ multiplex PCR assay. In TCRdb, the immuneACCESS table is reduced to in-frame sequences with V and J assigned. These tables do not hold every clone; where another copy was compared, an unresolved V gene accounts for under half, and the others remain unexplained. The table for this sample lists approximately 300,000 clones; more than 80% of them were counted only once. The ten most abundant clones make up 5% to 7% of the sample. The sample taken for sequencing was peripheral blood. The source of these receptors is a man aged 18 to 29 who had recovered from COVID-19.

V gene TRBV6-5 combines with J gene TRBJ2-3, with D perhaps matching TRBD2 (5 bases). Germline V gives CDR1 MNHEY, CDR2 SVGAGI. V lost 0 bases, J lost 3 bases, and 7 bases lay in between. This CDR3 has 14 residues. The DNA for the CDR3 is TGTGCCAGCAGTTACTCGGGGAGTACAGATACGCAGTATTTT. This sequence encodes CASSYSGSTDTQYF.

The chain joins TRBV7-2 to TRBJ1-1; no firm D call. With 2 bases removed from V and 1 base from J, the gap between germline ends came to 11 bases. The CDR3 loop spans 15 amino acids. In germline, CDR1 is SGHTA, CDR2 FQGNSA. DNA of the CDR3: TGTGCCAGCAGCTTACAACCAGGAACGAACACTGAAGCTTTCTTT. Translation: CASSLQPGTNTEAFF. Looking up the rest from reference TRBV7-2 and TRBJ1-1 gives the full variable domain: GAGVSQSPSNKVTEKGKDVELRCDPISGHTALYWYRQSLGQGLEFLIYFQGNSAPDKSGLPSDRFSAERTGGSVSTLTIQRTQQEDSAVYLCASSLQPGTNTEAFFGQGTRLTVV.

The count of this clone is one. The CDR3 nucleotides are TGTGCCAGCAGCCCCGGACAGTTTGTCATTAATGAAAAACTGTTTTTT. Translation: CASSPGQFVINEKLFF. The V call is TRBV5-8, the J call TRBJ1-4, with TRBD1 as a possible D gene (6 bases). Trimming cost V 4 bases and J 4 bases, with 17 bases left between them. Germline V lookup: CDR1 SGHTS, CDR2 YDEGEE. CDR3 size: 16 residues.

This clone has more than one count but fewer than ten. J is TRBJ1-2 and V is TRBV2; TRBD1 agrees at 7 bases. Germline V gives CDR1 SNHLY, CDR2 FYNNEI. The CDR3 runs 13 residues. With V trimmed by 3 bases and J by 7 bases, 5 bases remained unmatched. CDR3: CASSEGQGGGYTF. DNA for the CDR3: TGTGCCAGCAGTGAGGGGCAGGGGGGTGGCTACACCTTC.

The chain employs TRBV30 and TRBJ2-7; D call uncertain. The CDR3 length is 12 residues. Germline assignment: CDR1 GTSNPN and CDR2 SVGIG (reference sequence). Between the trimmed V and J ends, which lost 0 bases and 7 bases, there was a span of 10 bases. CDR3 coding DNA: TGTGCCTGGAGTGTATCCCGAGAGGAGCAGTACTTC. Its translation is CAWSVSREEQYF.

The chain carries TRBV9 and TRBJ2-2, with D perhaps matching TRBD2 (7 bases). Germline V gene data show CDR1 as SGDLS and CDR2 as YYNGEE. V lost 0 bases and J lost 3, with 12 bases in between. The CDR3 spans 16 residues. The CDR3, as DNA: TGTGCCAGCAGCGTAGCGGGGGGCCCAGACACCGGGGAGCTGTTTTTT. Translating it yields CASSVAGGPDTGELFF.

The chain combines TRBV11-1 with TRBJ1-2, with a weak D call TRBD1 (6 bases). Germline V gene lookup returns CDR1 SGHAT and CDR2 FQDESV (reference sequence). The V gene lost 1 base and the J gene lost 5 bases, with 11 bases spanning the gap. CDR3 length: 14 residues. This CDR3 reads CASSLGPQGYGYTF. Written as DNA, the CDR3 is TGTGCCAGCAGCTTAGGACCTCAGGGGTATGGCTACACCTTC.

This chain links TRBV9 with TRBJ1-6; D is unresolved. This CDR3 is built from 14 residues. Germline V lookup: CDR1 SGDLS, CDR2 YYNGEE. V was cut by 0 bases and J by 10 bases, with 11 bases left in between. This chain's CDR3 is CASSVAGSGSPLHF. The CDR3 DNA follows: TGTGCCAGCAGCGTAGCGGGGTCGGGATCACCCCTCCACTTT. Drawing the rest from reference TRBV9 and TRBJ1-6, the complete variable domain is DSGVTQTPKHLITATGQRVTLRCSPRSGDLSVYWYQQSLDQGLQFLIQYYNGEERAKGNILERFSAQQFPDLHSELNLSSLELGDSALYFCASSVAGSGSPLHFGNGTRLTVT.

This clone has a handful of counts. The chain carries TRBV7-2 and TRBJ2-7; 7 positions match TRBD2. Germline V gene lookup returns CDR1 SGHTA and CDR2 FQGNSA. The CDR3 consists of 15 residues. Trimming at V came to 5 bases and at J to 4 bases, leaving 11 bases not matched to a gene. CDR3 in amino acids: CASSPNGAGYYEQYF. The CDR3 DNA sequence: TGTGCCAGCAGCCCTAACGGAGCGGGGTATTACGAGCAGTACTTC. Combining the CDR3 with reference TRBV7-2 and TRBJ2-7 gives the whole variable domain GAGVSQSPSNKVTEKGKDVELRCDPISGHTALYWYRQSLGQGLEFLIYFQGNSAPDKSGLPSDRFSAERTGGSVSTLTIQRTQQEDSAVYLCASSPNGAGYYEQYFGPGTRLTVT.

DNA of the CDR3: TGTGCCAGCAGCCGGACTCCAGGATCCTACGAGCAGTACTTC. This translates into CASSRTPGSYEQYF. The chain uses TRBV11-2 and TRBJ2-7, with D possibly matching TRBD2 (5 bases). Trimming removed 5 bases from V and 1 base from J, with 12 bases in between. CDR1 and CDR2 from the germline V gene are SGHAT and FQNNGV. This CDR3 region has 14 residues.

This clone was recorded many times. This chain connects TRBV20-1 to TRBJ1-4; tentatively, D is TRBD1 (5 bases). Trimming took off 3 bases at V and 10 bases at J, with 18 bases between the two ends. The CDR3 is made up of 14 amino acids. Germline CDR1 reads DFQATT; CDR2 reads SNEGSKA (reference sequence). The CDR3 region is CSASIAGRSVKLFF. The CDR3 DNA sequence: TGCAGTGCTAGTATTGCAGGGAGGAGCGTAAAACTGTTTTTT.

V gene TRBV27 combines with J gene TRBJ1-1; D is ambiguous. Per germline, CDR1 MNHEY and CDR2 SMNVEV (reference sequence). The CDR3 consists of 13 residues. Trimming left V 4 bases short and J 2 bases short, with 8 bases between. The CDR3 is CASSWEENTEAFF. The CDR3 bases are TGTGCCAGCAGTTGGGAGGAAAACACTGAAGCTTTCTTT.